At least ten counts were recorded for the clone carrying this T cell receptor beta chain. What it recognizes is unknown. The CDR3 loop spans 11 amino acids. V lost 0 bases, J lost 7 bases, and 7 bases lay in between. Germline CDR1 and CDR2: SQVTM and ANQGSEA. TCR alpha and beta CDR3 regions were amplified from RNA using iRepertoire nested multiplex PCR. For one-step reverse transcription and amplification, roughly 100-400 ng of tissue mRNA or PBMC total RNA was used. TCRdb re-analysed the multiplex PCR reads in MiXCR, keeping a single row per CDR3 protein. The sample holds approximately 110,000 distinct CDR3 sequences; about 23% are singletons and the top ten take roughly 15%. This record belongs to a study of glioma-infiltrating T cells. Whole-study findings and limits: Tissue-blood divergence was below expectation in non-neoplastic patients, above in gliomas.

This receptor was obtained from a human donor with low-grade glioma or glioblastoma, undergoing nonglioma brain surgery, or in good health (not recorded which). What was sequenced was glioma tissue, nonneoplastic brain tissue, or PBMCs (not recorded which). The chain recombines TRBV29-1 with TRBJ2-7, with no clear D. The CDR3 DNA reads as TGCAGCGTTGAAGAGAGTTTGGAGCAGTACTTC. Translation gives CSVEESLEQYF.